This T cell receptor beta chain was documented in a study of tumor and adjacent non-tumor tissue in lung cancer. Turning to the study itself: There were some 11 adenocarcinoma, 2 squamous cell carcinoma and 1 small cell lung cancer cases. Each sample yielded millions of productive TCRbeta reads on average.

Whole-study results and caveats: Tumor repertoires had a smaller top 100 clone share than normal lung. TCR diversity was significantly greater in tumor than normal lung tissue.

This CDR3 is built from 17 residues. Per germline, CDR1 SQVTM and CDR2 ANQGSEA. Trimming at V came to 2 bases and at J to 4 bases, leaving 14 bases not matched to a gene. By sample share, this clonotype is medium-sized. Its cognate antigen is unknown. The template was RNA from unsorted bulk tissue. The library came from three nested PCR rounds adapted from ARM-PCR protocols. In TCRdb, the multiplex PCR reads were re-called with MiXCR into one record per CDR3 protein. Among 71,000 or so distinct CDR3 sequences listed, 80% were seen once. Material for sequencing was lung tumor tissue. The rearrangement joins TRBV29-1 to TRBJ1-5, with 7 bases matching TRBD1. This sequence was found in a woman in her forties or fifties with non-small cell lung cancer. The CDR3 is CSVEWFGLATGNQPQHF. The CDR3 DNA follows: TGCAGCGTTGAATGGTTCGGGCTCGCGACAGGGAATCAGCCCCAGCATTTT.